This TCR beta chain was profiled in a study of blood T cell repertoires in COVID-19. The overall study: The study drew acute and convalescent COVID-19 samples from the United States, Italy and Spain. Sample material is recorded as cDNA or gDNA derived from T cells, B-cell-depleted T cells, or PBMCs.

Per the original data handling: Amplification with reference gene primers provided the estimates of nucleated cell counts. Profiled with immunoSEQ multiplex PCR; TCRdb holds only in-frame clones, not every one. V, J and clone size are taken as reported in that table, and D and trimming were inferred from the DNA itself. The sample includes roughly 200,000 clones, 80% to 85% of them seen just once. This clonotype originated in a man in his fifties with active or convalescent COVID-19. The sequenced material came from peripheral blood.

CDR3 in amino acids: CASSPPRGGESGETQYF. The CDR3 region has the DNA TGTGCCAGCAGTCCCCCTAGGGGGGGGGAATCAGGAGAGACCCAGTACTTC. The gene calls are TRBV28 and TRBJ2-5, with D possibly being TRBD2 (7 bases). V was clipped by 5 bases and J by 4 bases, with 23 bases between them. Germline V gene sequence: CDR1 MDHEN, CDR2 SYDVKM. This CDR3 comprises 17 residues.